Shown below are 26 T cell receptor beta chains from a single sample sequenced in a study of shared clonotypes between healthy human individuals. Positively selected for CCR7, the CD45RO-negative cells used as naive CD8 cells excluded terminally differentiated effector memory CD45RA+ cells. Here immunoSEQ multiplex PCR was the method, and the copy in TCRdb shows in-frame clones only, minus some. The table lists millions of clones, less than 95% of them singletons. Material for sequencing was naive CD8+ T cells sorted from blood. The receptors derive from a young man in good health.

The chain recombines TRBV6-6 with TRBJ2-1, with D uncertain. In germline, CDR1 is MNHNY, CDR2 SVGAGI (reference sequence). Trimming took off 4 bases at V and 0 bases at J, with 7 bases between the two ends. The CDR3 covers 14 residues. CDR3 sequence: CASSSPGSYNEQFF. The DNA for the CDR3 is TGTGCCAGCAGTTCTCCCGGCTCCTACAATGAGCAGTTCTTC.

This chain links TRBV30 with TRBJ2-5; 8 bases align to TRBD2. Germline assignment: CDR1 GTSNPN and CDR2 SVGIG (reference sequence). The CDR3 sequence is 15 residues long. The V and J ends lost 1 base and 0 bases, in that order; junction bases with no gene match: 4. CDR3 nucleotides: TGTGCCTGGAGTGAGGGAGCGGGGGACCAAGAGACCCAGTACTTC. This codes for CAWSEGAGDQETQYF.

This chain connects TRBV4-1 to TRBJ2-7; 7 bases align to TRBD1. Germline loops: CDR1 MGHRA, CDR2 YSYEKL. This CDR3 comprises 15 residues. The V and J ends lost 0 bases and 3 bases, in that order; junction bases with no gene match: 5. DNA for the CDR3: TGCGCCAGCAGCCAAGATCGGGACAGTTACTACGAGCAGTACTTC. The encoded protein is CASSQDRDSYYEQYF.

The chain joins TRBV29-1 to TRBJ1-1; no definite D call. The length of the CDR3 is 13 residues. Germline CDR1 and CDR2: SQVTM and ANQGSEA. V lost 2 bases and J lost 4, with 11 bases in between. The CDR3 coding sequence is TGCAGCGTTGAATTACAGCCCGGCACTGAAGCTTTCTTT. Residues: CSVELQPGTEAFF.

The gene calls are TRBV19 and TRBJ2-7; D remains unclear. This CDR3 comprises 14 residues. V was shortened by 2 bases and J by 2 bases, with 10 bases between the two germline ends. Germline V gene data show CDR1 as LNHDA and CDR2 as SQIVND (reference sequence). CDR3 nucleotide sequence: TGTGCCAGTAGTATAACCCAGAACGCCTACGAGCAGTACTTC. As protein: CASSITQNAYEQYF.

The chain links TRBV4-3 to TRBJ1-2; TRBD1 agrees at 9 bases. The germline V gene has CDR1 LGHNA and CDR2 YSLEER. The CDR3 has 17 residues. J gave up 0 bases and V 1 base, and 6 bases lay outside the gene matches. For the CDR3, the DNA is TGCGCCAGCAGCCAAGGATTGGGGACAGGGCCTAACTATGGCTACACCTTC. Amino acid sequence: CASSQGLGTGPNYGYTF.

A remark on this clone: In the same sample, other DNA sequences code for this CDR3. This sequence joins TRBV27 and TRBJ2-7, with 12 bases fitting TRBD2. Germline V gives CDR1 MNHEY, CDR2 SMNVEV (reference sequence). Germline trimming cut 6 bases from V and 2 bases from J; bases unmatched to any gene: 2. The CDR3 covers 14 residues. CDR3 in amino acids: CASRLAGGTYEQYF. CDR3 nucleotide sequence: TGTGCCAGCAGACTAGCGGGAGGAACCTACGAGCAGTACTTC.

The gene calls are TRBV19 and TRBJ2-7; D ambiguous. V lost 3 bases, J lost 0 bases, and 6 bases lay in between. The CDR3 covers 13 residues. In germline, CDR1 is LNHDA, CDR2 SQIVND (reference sequence). CDR3 residues: CASSISTSYEQYF. CDR3 nucleotides: TGTGCCAGTAGTATTTCGACCTCCTACGAGCAGTACTTC.

Note on this clone: Other nucleotide sequences from this sample produce the same CDR3. This chain joins TRBV27 and TRBJ2-7; TRBD1 matches 9 bases. This CDR3 is built from 16 residues. Germline V gene data show CDR1 as MNHEY and CDR2 as SMNVEV (reference sequence). Trimming took 2 bases from V and 4 from J; bases not matched to a gene: 9. The CDR3 DNA follows: TGTGCCAGCAGTTTAGCTGCCGGGACAGGGAATTACGAGCAGTACTTC. It yields the protein CASSLAAGTGNYEQYF.

Remarks on this clone: The sample holds other DNA sequences that translate to the same CDR3. The chain is built from TRBV29-1 and TRBJ2-7; 8 nucleotides align to TRBD1. CDR3 length equals 13 residues. The germline CDR1 and CDR2 sequences are SQVTM and ANQGSEA. As DNA, the CDR3 is TGCAGTGTAGTGACAGGGGTCTCCTACGAGCAGTACTTC. It yields the protein CSVVTGVSYEQYF.

J is TRBJ1-3 and V is TRBV25-1; no definite D call. The CDR3 runs to 13 residues. V gave up 4 bases and J gave up 3 bases, with 7 bases separating them. Germline loops: CDR1 MGHDK, CDR2 SYGVNS. The DNA of the CDR3 is TGTGCCAGCAGTGCTGGGTTTGGAAACACCATATATTTT. The encoded protein is CASSAGFGNTIYF.

The rearrangement uses TRBV5-4 and TRBJ2-2; D call uncertain. Germline CDR1 is SGHNT and CDR2 is YYREEE (reference sequence). This CDR3 is 13 amino acids long. The V and J ends lost 3 bases and 0 bases respectively, with 3 bases between them. CDR3 nucleotides: TGTGCCAGCAGCTATACGAACACCGGGGAGCTGTTTTTT. As protein: CASSYTNTGELFF.

This clone was recorded once. The V gene is TRBV27, the J gene TRBJ1-2, with 9 bases lining up with TRBD1. Germline V CDR1 and CDR2: MNHEY, SMNVEV (reference sequence). The CDR3 contains 15 residues. J gave up 4 bases and V 2 bases, and 5 bases lay outside the gene matches. CDR3 amino acids: CASSLVGTGIYGYTF. The CDR3 bases are TGTGCCAGCAGTTTAGTTGGGACAGGGATCTATGGCTACACCTTC.

The J gene is TRBJ2-3, the V gene TRBV6-5; 14 nucleotides agree with TRBD2. Per germline, CDR1 MNHEY and CDR2 SVGAGI. The CDR3 extends over 16 amino acids. Trimming took 6 bases from V and 5 from J; bases not matched to a gene: 7. CDR3 amino acids: CASSYGLAGGGDTQYF. The CDR3 nucleotides are TGTGCCAGCAGCTACGGACTAGCGGGAGGAGGAGATACGCAGTATTTT.

This clone was found once. The chain joins TRBV5-1 to TRBJ2-2; D may be TRBD2 (5 bases). The V gene's germline CDR1 is SGHRS and CDR2 YFSETQ. The CDR3 sequence is 20 residues long. V was pared by 2 bases and J by 0 bases, with 23 bases between. Written as DNA, the CDR3 is TGCGCCAGCAGCTTTTCACTTAGGACTGAGACAACCCCGAACACCGGGGAGCTGTTTTTT. Translated, it gives CASSFSLRTETTPNTGELFF.

This clone was counted a few times. This same CDR3 is encoded by further DNA sequences in the sample. The genes are TRBV5-1 and TRBJ2-3, with D unresolved. CDR1 and CDR2 (germline): SGHRS, YFSETQ. CDR3 size: 13 residues. V was trimmed by 0 bases and J by 0 bases, leaving 2 bases between them. CDR3 protein: CASSLASTDTQYF. The CDR3 coding sequence is TGCGCCAGCAGCTTGGCCAGCACAGATACGCAGTATTTT.

The chain uses TRBV4-1 and TRBJ2-7, with D possibly being TRBD1 or TRBD2 (5 bases each). Germline values: CDR1 MGHRA, CDR2 YSYEKL. This CDR3 is 14 amino acids long. Trimming removed 3 bases at V and 0 bases at J, with 9 bases between. The CDR3 is CASSHGTSSYEQYF. CDR3 sequence (DNA): TGCGCCAGCAGCCACGGGACGTCCTCCTACGAGCAGTACTTC.

The chain is built from TRBV6-5 and TRBJ2-1, with 7 bases lining up with TRBD1. The CDR3 contains 14 residues. J lost 4 bases, V lost 6 bases, and 6 bases had no gene match. Germline CDR1 and CDR2: MNHEY and SVGAGI. The chain's CDR3 is CASREDRVYNEQFF. The CDR3 DNA is TGTGCCAGCAGGGAAGACAGGGTGTACAATGAGCAGTTCTTC.

The rearrangement joins TRBV9 to TRBJ2-2; no reliable D call. CDR1 is SGDLS and CDR2 is YYNGEE in the germline V gene. The CDR3 runs 15 residues. Trimming shortened V by 0 bases and J by 3 bases, and 9 bases separated the two germline ends. CDR3 coding DNA: TGTGCCAGCAGCGTAGAGGGCGCATACACCGGGGAGCTGTTTTTT. It codes for CASSVEGAYTGELFF.

The chain employs TRBV6-5 and TRBJ1-4; tentatively, D is TRBD1 (5 bases). With 10 bases removed from V and 1 base from J, the gap between germline ends came to 16 bases. This CDR3 has 15 residues. Germline CDR1 is MNHEY and CDR2 is SVGAGI. CDR3 in DNA: TGTGCCACCTCGGGGCAGGCGGGAACTAATGAAAAACTGTTTTTT. This translates into CATSGQAGTNEKLFF.

The chain links TRBV2 to TRBJ2-1; 11 nucleotides align to TRBD2. The CDR3 contains 17 residues. Germline lookup yields CDR1 SNHLY and CDR2 FYNNEI. Germline trimming cut 5 bases from V and 5 bases from J; bases unmatched to any gene: 11. The DNA of the CDR3 is TGTGCCAGCAGTCGACTAGCGGGAAGGGGGTTCGACAATGAGCAGTTCTTC. Amino acids: CASSRLAGRGFDNEQFF.

This clone was seen only once. This chain links TRBV11-2 with TRBJ1-3, with D tentatively TRBD1 (5 bases). Trimming removed 7 bases at V and 0 bases at J, with 10 bases between. The CDR3 length is 14 residues. Germline V gene sequence: CDR1 SGHAT, CDR2 FQNNGV. The CDR3 loop is CASTGLHSGNTIYF. In DNA, the CDR3 is TGTGCCAGCACAGGGCTACACTCTGGAAACACCATATATTTT.

The rearrangement uses TRBV7-9 and TRBJ1-4; TRBD1 matches at 10 bases. The CDR3 has 16 residues. Germline V gene sequence: CDR1 SEHNR, CDR2 FQNEAQ (reference sequence). The ends lost 7 bases at V and 8 bases at J; junction bases unmatched: 13. DNA for the CDR3: TGTGCCAGCACCAAGGGGTACGGGACAGGGGAAGAAAAACTGTTTTTT. It yields the protein CASTKGYGTGEEKLFF.

The chain recombines TRBV18 with TRBJ2-5, with 12 nucleotides matching TRBD2. The CDR3 consists of 14 residues. Germline V gene data show CDR1 as KGHSH and CDR2 as LQKENI. Unmatched junction bases numbered 6, after V lost 6 bases and J lost 7 bases. DNA of the CDR3: TGTGCCAGCTCTCACGGACTAGCGGGGTGGACCCAGTACTTC. It translates to CASSHGLAGWTQYF.

The genes are TRBV29-1 and TRBJ2-3; possibly TRBD1 for D (6 bases). The V gene's germline CDR1 is SQVTM and CDR2 ANQGSEA. The CDR3 totals 16 residues. V shed 1 base and J shed 2 bases, with 16 bases lying between them. CDR3 loop: CSVEVPDSPSTDTQYF. The CDR3 DNA is TGCAGCGTTGAAGTCCCGGACAGCCCCTCCACAGATACGCAGTATTTT.

The chain has TRBV10-1 and TRBJ1-3; no clear D gene. This CDR3 region has 15 residues. V dropped 0 bases and J dropped 0 bases, with 6 bases sitting between them. Germline CDR1 WNHNN, CDR2 SYGVQD (reference sequence). The chain's CDR3 is CASSESESSGNTIYF. The CDR3, as DNA: TGCGCCAGCAGTGAGTCGGAGAGCTCTGGAAACACCATATATTTT.